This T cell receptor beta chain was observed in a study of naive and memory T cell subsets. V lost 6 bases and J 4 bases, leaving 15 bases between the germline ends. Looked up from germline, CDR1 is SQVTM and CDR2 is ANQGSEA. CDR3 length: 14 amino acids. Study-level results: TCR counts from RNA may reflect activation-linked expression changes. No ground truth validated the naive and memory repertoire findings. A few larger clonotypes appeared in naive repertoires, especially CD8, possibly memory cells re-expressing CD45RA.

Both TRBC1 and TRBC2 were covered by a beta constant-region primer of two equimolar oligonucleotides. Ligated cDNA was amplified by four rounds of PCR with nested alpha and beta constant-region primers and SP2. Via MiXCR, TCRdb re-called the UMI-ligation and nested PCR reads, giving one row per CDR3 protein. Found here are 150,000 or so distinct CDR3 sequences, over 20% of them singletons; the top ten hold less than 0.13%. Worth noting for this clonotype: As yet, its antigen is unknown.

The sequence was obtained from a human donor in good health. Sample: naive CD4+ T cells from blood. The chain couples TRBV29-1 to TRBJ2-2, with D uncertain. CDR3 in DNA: TGCAGCGTCGACACAGATTACGGCACCGGGGAGCTGTTTTTT. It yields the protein CSVDTDYGTGELFF.